This passage covers 26 T cell receptor beta chains from one sample sequenced in a study of blood T cell repertoires in COVID-19. TCRdb's table, derived via immunoSEQ multiplex PCR, lists solely in-frame clones and lacks some. The data show some 150,000 clones, approximately 90% seen once. Sequenced input: PBMCs or T cells enriched from blood (not recorded which). These receptors originate from a woman aged 30 to 39 with acute COVID-19.

The chain employs TRBV6-6 and TRBJ1-1; D is ambiguous. V lost 10 bases and J lost 3, with 6 bases in between. Germline lookup yields CDR1 MNHNY and CDR2 SVGAGI (reference sequence). The CDR3 covers 10 residues. CDR3 sequence reads: CATLHTEAFF. Written as DNA, the CDR3 is TGTGCCACCCTTCACACTGAAGCTTTCTTT.

The chain carries TRBV13 and TRBJ2-3, with D perhaps matching TRBD2 (7 bases). The V and J ends lost 5 bases and 8 bases respectively, with 17 bases between them. Germline loops: CDR1 PRHDT, CDR2 FYEKMQ (reference sequence). This CDR3 is 14 amino acids long. As DNA, the CDR3 is TGTGCCAGCAGCGACGGACTAGGGGGGGGTACGCAGTATTTT. Translating it yields CASSDGLGGGTQYF.

Only a few counts were recorded for this clone. This chain links TRBV19 with TRBJ1-5; D call uncertain. V was shortened by 3 bases and J by 5 bases, with 8 bases between the two germline ends. CDR1 and CDR2 from the germline V gene are LNHDA and SQIVND (reference sequence). This CDR3 is 13 amino acids long. CDR3 sequence: CASSMGRDQPQHF. CDR3 bases: TGTGCCAGTAGTATGGGGAGGGATCAGCCCCAGCATTTT.

This clone was seen just once. This chain connects TRBV28 to TRBJ2-7; the match to TRBD1 covers 7 bases. J gave up 0 bases and V 7 bases, and 6 bases lay outside the gene matches. The CDR3 loop spans 14 amino acids. From germline, CDR1 is MDHEN and CDR2 SYDVKM. The CDR3 DNA is TGTGCCAGCACACGGACAGGATCCTCCTACGAGCAGTACTTC. Translating gives CASTRTGSSYEQYF.

This clone was counted only a few times. This rearrangement joins TRBV2 to TRBJ2-7, with TRBD1 matching over 10 bases. CDR3 size: 14 residues. The V segment lost 4 bases and the J segment 3 bases; nucleotides outside the gene matches: 3. The germline V gene encodes CDR1 SNHLY and CDR2 FYNNEI. CDR3 region: CASSGGTGDYEQYF. The DNA of the CDR3 is TGTGCCAGCAGTGGCGGGACAGGGGACTACGAGCAGTACTTC.

The chain carries TRBV28 and TRBJ1-3; D gene ambiguous. Trimming removed 8 bases from V and 0 bases from J, with 11 bases in between. Germline lookup yields CDR1 MDHEN and CDR2 SYDVKM. CDR3 length: 14 residues. Here the CDR3 reads CASRGSSSGNTIYF. CDR3 coding DNA: TGTGCCAGCCGAGGGTCCTCCTCTGGAAACACCATATATTTT.

V gene TRBV11-3 combines with J gene TRBJ2-2, with TRBD2 identical over 10 bases. CDR1 SGHNT and CDR2 YENEEA come from the germline V gene. This CDR3 comprises 17 residues. The ends lost 1 base at V and 2 bases at J; junction bases unmatched: 4. The CDR3 protein is CASSLAAGGINTGELFF. In DNA form, the CDR3 reads TGTGCCAGCAGCTTAGCAGCGGGAGGGATTAACACCGGGGAGCTGTTTTTT.

The V gene is TRBV29-1, the J gene TRBJ2-7, with TRBD2 matching over 11 bases. The CDR3 sequence is 12 residues long. Germline loops: CDR1 SQVTM, CDR2 ANQGSEA. J gave up 5 bases and V 5 bases, and 2 bases lay outside the gene matches. The CDR3 region is CSVLAGGDEQYF. The CDR3 region has the DNA TGCAGCGTTCTAGCGGGAGGAGACGAGCAGTACTTC.

J is TRBJ1-2 and V is TRBV2; 10 bases are shared with TRBD1. Germline V gives CDR1 SNHLY, CDR2 FYNNEI. The CDR3 runs 16 residues. Trimming cost V 3 bases and J 4 bases; bases outside gene matches: 8. The CDR3 sequence: CASSEVTGGRGYGYTF. The CDR3 region has the DNA TGTGCCAGCAGTGAGGTGACAGGGGGCAGGGGCTATGGCTACACCTTC.

This clone has only one observation. This sample includes further DNA sequences coding for the same CDR3. The chain joins TRBV28 to TRBJ1-5; D remains ambiguous. Deletions cut 2 bases from V and 4 bases from J, with 6 bases between. The CDR3 has 13 amino acids. In germline, CDR1 is MDHEN, CDR2 SYDVKM. The CDR3 here is CASSLEDNQPQHF. In DNA, the CDR3 is TGTGCCAGCAGTTTAGAGGATAATCAGCCCCAGCATTTT.

This chain connects TRBV18 to TRBJ1-2; 7 nucleotides agree with TRBD1. The germline gives CDR1 KGHSH, CDR2 LQKENI. Trimming removed 3 bases from V and 2 bases from J; junction bases left unmatched: 6. This CDR3 spans 15 amino acids. The CDR3 nucleotides are TGTGCCAGCTCACCGTCCGAGACAGGGAACTATGGCTACACCTTC. As protein: CASSPSETGNYGYTF.

The V and J genes are TRBV9 and TRBJ2-3; D possibly corresponds to TRBD2 (7 bases). This CDR3 is built from 15 residues. V lost 2 bases, J lost 5 bases, and 15 bases lay in between. From germline, CDR1 is SGDLS and CDR2 YYNGEE. The chain's CDR3 is CASSVTQGGGDTQYF. The CDR3 DNA follows: TGTGCCAGCAGCGTCACACAAGGGGGGGGAGATACGCAGTATTTT.

The chain recombines TRBV3-1 (or the pseudogene TRBV3-2) with TRBJ2-7; D not resolved. Germline V gives CDR1 LGHDT, CDR2 YNNKEL (reference sequence). Deletions cut 1 base from V and 0 bases from J, with 4 bases between. This CDR3 has 13 residues. In DNA, the CDR3 is TGTGCCAGCAGCCAAGTGAGCTCCTACGAGCAGTACTTC. Amino acid sequence: CASSQVSSYEQYF.

This rearrangement joins TRBV2 to TRBJ1-1; TRBD1 matches at 7 bases. The CDR3 has 14 residues. Germline CDR1 is SNHLY and CDR2 is FYNNEI. V lost 4 bases and J lost 4; bases outside the gene matches: 6. The CDR3 sequence: CASSAQGDGTEAFF. The DNA of the CDR3 is TGTGCCAGCAGTGCCCAGGGGGATGGCACTGAAGCTTTCTTT.

The chain is built from TRBV28 and TRBJ2-5; 14 bases are shared with TRBD2. This CDR3 is 16 amino acids long. Germline trimming cut 6 bases from V and 5 bases from J; bases unmatched to any gene: 8. Germline V gene lookup returns CDR1 MDHEN and CDR2 SYDVKM. The CDR3 DNA is TGTGCCAGCAGACCGCGACTAGCGGGGGGGAAGGAGACCCAGTACTTC. Translating gives CASRPRLAGGKETQYF.

This chain uses TRBV7-2 with TRBJ1-3; 9 positions match TRBD1. Germline CDR1 SGHTA, CDR2 FQGNSA. The CDR3 is made up of 16 amino acids. Losses at the gene ends were 5 bases for V and 1 base for J; bases not matched to a gene: 6. CDR3 nucleotide sequence: TGTGCCAGCAGCCGGGGACAGGGAGTATCTGGAAACACCATATATTTT. It translates to CASSRGQGVSGNTIYF.

The chain uses TRBV5-1 and TRBJ2-1; 8 nucleotides match TRBD2. J was trimmed by 4 bases and V by 0 bases; bases with no gene match: 6. This CDR3 is 16 amino acids long. The germline V gene has CDR1 SGHRS and CDR2 YFSETQ. The CDR3 is CASSLERERSYNEQFF. The CDR3 bases are TGCGCCAGCAGCTTGGAGCGGGAGCGCTCGTACAATGAGCAGTTCTTC.

This clone was counted a few times. The chain employs TRBV4-2 and TRBJ2-1, with TRBD2 as a possible D gene (6 bases). The V and J ends lost 0 bases and 0 bases respectively, with 12 bases between them. CDR1 is LGHNA, CDR2 YNFKEQ, per germline. The CDR3 has 17 residues. Here the CDR3 DNA reads TGTGCCAGCAGCCAAGATCGTGGCGGGATCTCCTACAATGAGCAGTTCTTC. The encoded protein is CASSQDRGGISYNEQFF.

This chain uses TRBV18 with TRBJ2-7; TRBD2 matches 8 bases. The J segment lost 5 bases and the V segment lost 3 bases, leaving 9 bases of the junction unmatched. Per the germline V gene, CDR1 is KGHSH and CDR2 is LQKENI. The CDR3 has 15 amino acids. CDR3 in amino acids: CASSPNQREFNEQYF. The CDR3 bases are TGTGCCAGCTCACCTAACCAGCGGGAGTTCAACGAGCAGTACTTC.

The V call is TRBV7-9, the J call TRBJ1-5; 9 bases fit TRBD1. CDR3 length equals 16 residues. Germline V gives CDR1 SEHNR, CDR2 FQNEAQ (reference sequence). After removal of 1 base from V and 5 bases from J, the junction contained 6 bases not matched to a gene. CDR3 nucleotide sequence: TGTGCCAGCAGCTTAGGGACAGGGGCCCTGCATCAGCCCCAGCATTTT. It encodes CASSLGTGALHQPQHF.

The chain employs TRBV2 and TRBJ2-7; D gene unclear. Trimming removed 10 bases from V and 0 bases from J, with 16 bases in between. The length of the CDR3 is 14 residues. Germline CDR1 is SNHLY and CDR2 is FYNNEI. The CDR3 DNA sequence: TGTGCCATATCTCATGTGGCAGACTCCTACGAGCAGTACTTC. It specifies CAISHVADSYEQYF.

The chain carries TRBV19 and TRBJ1-2; 8 bases are a match to TRBD1. This CDR3 is 16 amino acids long. J was trimmed by 4 bases and V by 8 bases; bases with no gene match: 15. Germline CDR1 LNHDA, CDR2 SQIVND (reference sequence). CDR3 in amino acids: CASGQGRGQGAYGYTF. The CDR3 DNA reads TGTGCCAGTGGCCAGGGGCGAGGGCAGGGGGCCTATGGCTACACCTTC. The whole variable domain, remainder taken from reference TRBV19 and TRBJ1-2, is DGGITQSPKYLFRKEGQNVTLSCEQNLNHDAMYWYRQDPGQGLRLIYYSQIVNDFQKGDIAEGYSVSREKKESFPLTVTSAQKNPTAFYLCASGQGRGQGAYGYTFGSGTRLTVV.

The genes are TRBV2 and TRBJ1-1, with D perhaps TRBD1 (5 bases). Germline loops: CDR1 SNHLY, CDR2 FYNNEI. Trimming cost V 4 bases and J 12 bases, with 15 bases left between them. The length of the CDR3 is 12 residues. The CDR3 nucleotides are TGTGCCAGCAGTGGAGGCAGGGACTTGTCTTTCTTT. Its protein is CASSGGRDLSFF. Full variable domain (missing parts from reference TRBV2 and TRBJ1-1): EPEVTQTPSHQVTQMGQEVILRCVPISNHLYFYWYRQILGQKVEFLVSFYNNEISEKSEIFDDQFSVERPDGSNFTLKIRSTKLEDSAMYFCASSGGRDLSFFGQGTRLTVV.

This chain joins TRBV10-3 and TRBJ2-1, with TRBD2 matching over 8 bases. The CDR3 is made up of 13 amino acids. Germline CDR1 is ENHRY and CDR2 is SYGVKD. J gave up 5 bases and V 10 bases, and 7 bases lay outside the gene matches. The DNA for the CDR3 is TGTGCCACCTCCGGGACTAGTAACAATGAGCAGTTCTTC. It yields the protein CATSGTSNNEQFF.

This clone is classed as medium-sized. V and J are TRBV6-4 and TRBJ2-3; 7 bases map to TRBD2. This CDR3 has 14 amino acids. CDR1 is MRHNA, CDR2 SNTAGT, per germline. V dropped 4 bases and J dropped 0; count of bases not matched to a gene: 1. The CDR3 is CASSVSGSTDTQYF. The CDR3 DNA is TGTGCCAGCAGTGTTAGCGGGAGCACAGATACGCAGTATTTT.

V is TRBV7-9 and J is TRBJ1-4; D gene ambiguous. V shed 10 bases and J shed 8 bases, with 8 bases lying between them. This CDR3 has 10 residues. Germline-derived CDR1 and CDR2 are SEHNR and FQNEAQ (reference sequence). The DNA for the CDR3 is TGTGCCACAGAGGAAGAAAAACTGTTTTTT. It yields the protein CATEEEKLFF.